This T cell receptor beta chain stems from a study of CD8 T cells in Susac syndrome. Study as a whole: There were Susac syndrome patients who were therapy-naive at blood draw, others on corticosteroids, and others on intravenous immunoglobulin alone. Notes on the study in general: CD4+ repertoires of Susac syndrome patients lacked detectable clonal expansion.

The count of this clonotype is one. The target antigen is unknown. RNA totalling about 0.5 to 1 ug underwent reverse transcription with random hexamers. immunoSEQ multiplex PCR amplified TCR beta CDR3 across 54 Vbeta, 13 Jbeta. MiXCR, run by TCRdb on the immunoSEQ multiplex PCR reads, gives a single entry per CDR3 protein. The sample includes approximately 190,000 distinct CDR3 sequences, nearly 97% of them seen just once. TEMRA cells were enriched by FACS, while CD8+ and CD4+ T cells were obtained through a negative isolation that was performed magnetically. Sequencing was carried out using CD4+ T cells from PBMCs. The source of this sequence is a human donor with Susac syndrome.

The CDR3 loop is CASSRTLGSYNEQFF. For the CDR3, the DNA is TGTGCCAGCAGTCGGACTTTGGGCTCCTACAATGAGCAGTTCTTC. The chain combines TRBV6-5 with TRBJ2-1, with D perhaps TRBD2 (5 bases). This CDR3 comprises 15 residues. V was pared by 5 bases and J by 0 bases, with 11 bases between. Per germline, CDR1 MNHEY and CDR2 SVGAGI.